A single sample is the source of the 4 T cell receptor beta chains below, sequenced in a study of siplizumab effects on memory and regulatory T cells. The repertoire was sequenced with immunoSEQ multiplex PCR; TCRdb's copy has only in-frame clones and lacks some. The data show approximately 100,000 clones, around 90% seen once. The sequenced sample was CD4+ T cells sorted from blood. The receptors come from a human donor in good health. Some clones in this sample may be carry-over from other donors' samples.

This clone showed up just once. At one end, the junction sequence differs from germline, possibly due to a read error. The chain carries TRBV7-3 and TRBJ2-3; D is perhaps TRBD2 (6 bases). CDR1 is SGHTA, CDR2 FQGTGA, per germline. This CDR3 is built from 13 residues. The CDR3 spells CASSLGGTADFLF. The DNA of the CDR3 is TGTGCCAGCAGCTTAGGGGGGACGGCCGACTTTCTATTT.

The chain links TRBV19 to TRBJ1-5; possibly TRBD1 for D (5 bases). V shed 2 bases and J shed 7 bases, with 18 bases lying between them. The CDR3 spans 16 residues. CDR1 and CDR2 (germline): LNHDA, SQIVND (reference sequence). CDR3 DNA sequence: TGTGCCAGTAGTATATTAGGCAGGGAGAGGCGGCAGCCCCAGCATTTT. Translated, it gives CASSILGRERRQPQHF.

V gene TRBV6-5 combines with J gene TRBJ1-5, with 10 bases aligning to TRBD1. The germline gives CDR1 MNHEY, CDR2 SVGAGI. J gave up 6 bases and V 7 bases, and 9 bases lay outside the gene matches. This CDR3 comprises 15 residues. The DNA for the CDR3 is TGTGCCAGCAAAAGGACAGGGGGATCGGGTCAGCCCCAGCATTTT. It specifies CASKRTGGSGQPQHF.

The V call is TRBV6-6, the J call TRBJ1-3; the match to TRBD1 covers 7 bases. The V and J ends lost 6 bases and 2 bases, in that order; junction bases with no gene match: 4. The germline V gene has CDR1 MNHNY and CDR2 SVGAGI (reference sequence). The CDR3 loop spans 14 amino acids. The DNA of the CDR3 is TGTGCCAGCAGGGCGGGACAGACTGGAAACACCATATATTTT. This translates into CASRAGQTGNTIYF.